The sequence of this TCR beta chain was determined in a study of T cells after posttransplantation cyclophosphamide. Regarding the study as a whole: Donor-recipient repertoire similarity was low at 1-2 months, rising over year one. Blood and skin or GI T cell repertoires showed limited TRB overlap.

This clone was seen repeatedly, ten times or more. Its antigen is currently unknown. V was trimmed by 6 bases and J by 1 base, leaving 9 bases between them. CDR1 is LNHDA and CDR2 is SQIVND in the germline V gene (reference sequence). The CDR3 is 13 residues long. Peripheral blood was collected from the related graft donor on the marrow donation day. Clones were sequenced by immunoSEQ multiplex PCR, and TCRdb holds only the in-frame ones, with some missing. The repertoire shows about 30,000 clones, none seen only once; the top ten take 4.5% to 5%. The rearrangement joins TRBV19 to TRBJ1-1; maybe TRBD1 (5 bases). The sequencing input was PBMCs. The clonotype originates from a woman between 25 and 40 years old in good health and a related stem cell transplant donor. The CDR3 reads CASRRQGNTEAFF. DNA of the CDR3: TGTGCCAGTAGGCGGCAGGGGAACACTGAAGCTTTCTTT.